This T cell receptor beta chain appears in the sequencing data of a study of T-cell reconstitution after alpha-beta-depleted transplantation in children. Study-wide results and limits: High day-60 TCRbeta diversity in some patients came from surviving recipient T cells and thymic progenitors. The origin of alpha-beta T cells about two months after transplant was reportedly several hundred expanded graft clones. Most T-cell counts and diversity one year after the transplant came from T cells that were newly produced.

V shed 3 bases and J shed 3 bases, with 9 bases lying between them. CDR3 length: 12 amino acids. Per the germline V gene, CDR1 is GTSNPN and CDR2 is SVGIG (reference sequence). TCRbeta library construction was performed incorporating unique molecular identifiers. A single record per CDR3 protein comes from TCRdb applying MiXCR to the PCR reads. The sample holds about 77,000 distinct CDR3 sequences, roughly 18% seen once. To note about this clonotype: Its antigen is unidentified.

The chain combines TRBV30 with TRBJ2-7; TRBD1 might be the D (5 bases). This specimen was PBMCs, mostly from graft donor cells, taken 360 days after TCRalphabeta/CD19-depleted stem cell transplant. The TCR originated in a male patient aged 2-9 years who had a stem cell transplant for acute lymphoblastic leukemia, so the T cells may come from the graft donor. CDR3: CAWRIDSYEQYF. The CDR3 region has the DNA TGTGCCTGGAGAATAGACAGCTACGAGCAGTACTTC.